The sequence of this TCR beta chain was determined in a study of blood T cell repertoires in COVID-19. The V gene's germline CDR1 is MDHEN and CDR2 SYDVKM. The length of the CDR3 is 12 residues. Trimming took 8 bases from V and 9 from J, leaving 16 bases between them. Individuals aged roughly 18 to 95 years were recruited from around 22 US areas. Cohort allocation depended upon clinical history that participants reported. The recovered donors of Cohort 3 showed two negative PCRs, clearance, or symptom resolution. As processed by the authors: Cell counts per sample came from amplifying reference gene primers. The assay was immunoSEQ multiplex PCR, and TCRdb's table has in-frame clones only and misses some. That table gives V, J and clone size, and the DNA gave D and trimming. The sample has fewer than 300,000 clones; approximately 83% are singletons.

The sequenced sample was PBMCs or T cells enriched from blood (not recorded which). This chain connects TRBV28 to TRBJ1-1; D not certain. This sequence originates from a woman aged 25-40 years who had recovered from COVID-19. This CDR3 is CASQDTFFKAFF. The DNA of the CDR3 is TGTGCCAGCCAAGACACCTTCTTCAAAGCTTTCTTT. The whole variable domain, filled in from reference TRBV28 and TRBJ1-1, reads DVKVTQSSRYLVKRTGEKVFLECVQDMDHENMFWYRQDPGLGLRLIYFSYDVKMKEKGDIPEGYSVSREKKERFSLILESASTNQTSMYLCASQDTFFKAFFGQGTRLTVV.